Shown below are 16 T cell receptor beta chains from a single sample sequenced in a study of CD8 T cells in Susac syndrome. Reverse transcription of roughly 0.45 to 1 ug RNA was performed with random hexamers. Each CDR3 protein gets one entry after TCRdb re-called the immunoSEQ multiplex PCR reads with MiXCR. The table records some 220,000 distinct CDR3 sequences, 95% of them present only once. The specimen was CD4+ T cells from PBMCs. The receptors come from a human donor with multiple sclerosis.

This clonotype was seen just once. The V call is TRBV2, the J call TRBJ2-3, with TRBD2 matching over 8 bases. The CDR3 contains 15 residues. Germline CDR1 reads SNHLY; CDR2 reads FYNNEI. V was clipped by 3 bases and J by 10 bases; unmatched bases: 12. CDR3 sequence (DNA): TGTGCCAGCAGTGACCCAGGACTAGCCCCGGGGGCGCAGTATTTT. The encoded protein is CASSDPGLAPGAQYF.

The rearrangement uses TRBV28 and TRBJ2-7; TRBD1 matches at 9 bases. Germline V gene lookup returns CDR1 MDHEN and CDR2 SYDVKM. This CDR3 contains 15 residues. Germline trimming cut 4 bases from V and 5 bases from J; bases unmatched to any gene: 9. The CDR3 loop is CASSWSGQGRDEQYF. In nucleotides, the CDR3 is TGTGCCAGCAGTTGGTCGGGACAGGGAAGGGACGAGCAGTACTTC.

V and J are TRBV10-1 and TRBJ2-1; 7 bases are a match to TRBD1. CDR1 WNHNN and CDR2 SYGVQD come from the germline V gene (reference sequence). The V and J ends lost 5 bases and 6 bases, in that order; junction bases with no gene match: 7. The length of the CDR3 is 14 residues. CDR3 nucleotides: TGCGCCAGCAGTCAGGGGGACCCTTCCAATGAGCAGTTCTTC. Its protein is CASSQGDPSNEQFF.

This clonotype was recorded only once. The chain recombines TRBV28 with TRBJ2-7; 10 positions match TRBD2. CDR1 MDHEN and CDR2 SYDVKM come from the germline V gene. The V gene end was trimmed by 8 bases and the J gene end by 2 bases; junction bases not matched to a gene: 3. The CDR3 has 13 amino acids. As DNA, the CDR3 is TGTGCCAGCGGACTAGCGGTTCCCTACGAGCAGTACTTC. Translated, it gives CASGLAVPYEQYF.

The chain recombines TRBV5-6 with TRBJ2-5; TRBD2 matches at 7 bases. J lost 0 bases, V lost 3 bases, and 8 bases had no gene match. The germline V gene encodes CDR1 SGHDT and CDR2 YYEEEE. This CDR3 has 16 residues. CDR3 sequence (DNA): TGTGCCAGCAGCTCCCAGCAGCGGGACCACCAAGAGACCCAGTACTTC. Translating gives CASSSQQRDHQETQYF.

For the CDR3, the DNA is TGTGCCAGCAGTTTCCGGGGACAGCGGGACTCCTACAATGAGCAGTTCTTC. Encoded protein: CASSFRGQRDSYNEQFF. J is TRBJ2-1 and V is TRBV27; D assignment may be TRBD1 or TRBD2 (7 bases each). V was cut by 3 bases and J by 0 bases, with 15 bases left in between. CDR3 length equals 17 residues. Germline V CDR1 and CDR2: MNHEY, SMNVEV (reference sequence).

The V call is TRBV5-4, the J call TRBJ1-1; 7 bases line up with TRBD1. Germline CDR1 and CDR2: SGHNT and YYREEE (reference sequence). With 4 bases clipped from V and 1 base from J, the junction kept 4 bases outside the gene matches. This CDR3 comprises 14 residues. DNA for the CDR3: TGTGCCAGCAGCCCCCGGACAGGGAACACTGAAGCTTTCTTT. As protein: CASSPRTGNTEAFF.

The rearrangement uses TRBV18 and TRBJ2-1; maybe TRBD2 (5 bases). In germline, CDR1 is KGHSH, CDR2 LQKENI. The CDR3 consists of 14 residues. V dropped 2 bases and J dropped 4 bases, with 9 bases sitting between them. CDR3 amino acids: CASSPASTYNEQFF. The DNA of the CDR3 is TGTGCCAGCTCACCAGCTAGCACATACAATGAGCAGTTCTTC.

The V gene is TRBV28, the J gene TRBJ2-7; D is unresolved. The CDR3 is 13 residues long. Between the trimmed V and J ends, which lost 9 bases and 2 bases, there was a span of 14 bases. CDR1 is MDHEN, CDR2 SYDVKM, per germline. DNA of the CDR3: TGTGCCAGTCTATCGGGCCTGACCTACGAGCAGTACTTC. This encodes CASLSGLTYEQYF.

The gene calls are TRBV3-1 and TRBJ2-7; TRBD2 agrees at 7 bases. The CDR3 runs to 11 residues. CDR1 is LGHDT, CDR2 YNNKEL, per germline (reference sequence). V lost 11 bases and J lost 2; bases outside the gene matches: 3. CDR3 protein: CACGGTYEQYF. The CDR3 nucleotides read TGTGCCTGCGGGGGAACCTACGAGCAGTACTTC.

This chain joins TRBV7-6 and TRBJ2-7; D is possibly TRBD2 (5 bases). The length of the CDR3 is 16 residues. With 1 base removed from V and 4 bases from J, the gap between germline ends came to 17 bases. Germline values: CDR1 SGHVS, CDR2 FNYEAQ. CDR3 in DNA: TGTGCCAGCAGCTTAGTCGTCGGTCCCGGGGTTTACGAGCAGTACTTC. It encodes CASSLVVGPGVYEQYF.

The rearrangement links TRBV6-6 to TRBJ2-1; D uncertain. V was shortened by 6 bases and J by 5 bases, with 8 bases between the two germline ends. Per the germline V gene, CDR1 is MNHNY and CDR2 is SVGAGI (reference sequence). CDR3 length: 12 amino acids. This CDR3 reads CASRASHNEQFF. In DNA form, the CDR3 reads TGTGCCAGCAGGGCGAGTCACAATGAGCAGTTCTTC.

This clonotype was recorded a few times. This chain connects TRBV29-1 to TRBJ2-5; D ambiguous. The CDR3 loop spans 12 amino acids. Germline V CDR1 and CDR2: SQVTM, ANQGSEA. The V end was cut by 3 bases, the J end by 2 bases, with 7 bases between. The CDR3 reads CSVDGVQETQYF. DNA for the CDR3: TGCAGCGTTGATGGAGTTCAAGAGACCCAGTACTTC.

The rearrangement uses TRBV15 and TRBJ2-5; D possibly matches TRBD1 or TRBD2 (5 bases each). There are 15 residues in the CDR3. V shed 2 bases and J shed 5 bases, with 15 bases lying between them. Germline CDR1 reads LNHNV; CDR2 reads YYDKDF (reference sequence). The CDR3 DNA sequence: TGTGCCACCAGCAGACCGGGGCTTCGCGTGGAGACCCAGTACTTC. Residues: CATSRPGLRVETQYF.

The chain carries TRBV30 and TRBJ1-3; no clear D gene. Trimming shortened V by 3 bases and J by 3 bases, and 6 bases separated the two germline ends. CDR3 length equals 12 residues. Germline CDR1 GTSNPN, CDR2 SVGIG (reference sequence). CDR3 protein: CAWRLFGNTIYF. DNA of the CDR3: TGTGCCTGGAGGCTATTTGGAAACACCATATATTTT.

The V call is TRBV5-1, the J call TRBJ2-7; D ambiguous. V was clipped by 0 bases and J by 3 bases, with 7 bases between them. CDR1 and CDR2 (germline): SGHRS, YFSETQ. This CDR3 is built from 13 residues. DNA for the CDR3: TGCGCCAGCAGCTTGGGGTTAGGCTACGAGCAGTACTTC. Protein sequence: CASSLGLGYEQYF.